This T cell receptor (beta chain) was identified during a study of blood T cell repertoires in COVID-19. Across the study: Samples came from the United States, Italy and Spain, spanning acute and convalescent COVID-19. The cDNA or gDNA used as material had been derived from T cells, B-cell-depleted T cells, or PBMCs.

Per the original methods: Estimates of nucleated cell counts were drawn from the amplification of reference gene primers. The assay was immunoSEQ multiplex PCR, and TCRdb's table has in-frame clones only and misses some. The V and J calls and clone size were taken over from that table, and D and trimming were inferred from the DNA. The sample yields about 280,000 clones, roughly 87% seen once. This CDR3 is built from 13 residues. Germline CDR1 reads SEHNR; CDR2 reads FQNEAQ (reference sequence). With 3 bases clipped from V and 5 bases from J, the junction kept 3 bases outside the gene matches. The source material was peripheral blood. This sequence was found in a woman aged 45-60 years who had recovered from COVID-19. The chain has TRBV7-9 and TRBJ1-1; TRBD1 matches 7 bases. CDR3 residues: CASSLTGQTEAFF. The CDR3 DNA follows: TGTGCCAGCAGCTTGACGGGACAGACTGAAGCTTTCTTT.